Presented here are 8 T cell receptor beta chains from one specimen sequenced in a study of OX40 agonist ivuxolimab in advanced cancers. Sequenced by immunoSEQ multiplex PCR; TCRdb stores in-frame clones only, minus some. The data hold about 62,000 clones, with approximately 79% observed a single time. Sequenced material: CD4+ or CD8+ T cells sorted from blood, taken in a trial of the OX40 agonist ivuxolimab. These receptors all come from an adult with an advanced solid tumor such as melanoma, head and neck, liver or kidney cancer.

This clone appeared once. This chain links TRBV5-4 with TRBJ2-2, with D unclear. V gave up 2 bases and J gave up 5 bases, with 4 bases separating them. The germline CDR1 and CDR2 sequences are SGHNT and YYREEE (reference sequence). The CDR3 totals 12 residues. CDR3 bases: TGTGCCAGCAGCTTCGGGACCGGGGAGCTGTTTTTT. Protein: CASSFGTGELFF.

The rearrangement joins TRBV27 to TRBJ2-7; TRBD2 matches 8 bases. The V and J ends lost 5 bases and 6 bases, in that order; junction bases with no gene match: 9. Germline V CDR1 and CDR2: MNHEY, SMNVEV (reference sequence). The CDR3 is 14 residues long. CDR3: CASSPGGAVGEQYF. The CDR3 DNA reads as TGTGCCAGCAGTCCGGGGGGGGCCGTCGGCGAGCAGTACTTC.

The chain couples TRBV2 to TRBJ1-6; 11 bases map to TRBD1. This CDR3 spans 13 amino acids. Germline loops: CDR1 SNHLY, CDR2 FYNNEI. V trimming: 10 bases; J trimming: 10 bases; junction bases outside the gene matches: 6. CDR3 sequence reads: CANKGQGDSPLHF. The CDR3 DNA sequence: TGTGCCAACAAGGGACAGGGGGACTCACCCCTCCACTTT. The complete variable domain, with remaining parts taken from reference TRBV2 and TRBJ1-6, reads EPEVTQTPSHQVTQMGQEVILRCVPISNHLYFYWYRQILGQKVEFLVSFYNNEISEKSEIFDDQFSVERPDGSNFTLKIRSTKLEDSAMYFCANKGQGDSPLHFGNGTRLTVT.

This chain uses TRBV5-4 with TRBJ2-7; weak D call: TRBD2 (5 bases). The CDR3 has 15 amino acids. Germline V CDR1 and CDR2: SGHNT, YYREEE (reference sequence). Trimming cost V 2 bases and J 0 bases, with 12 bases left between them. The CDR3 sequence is CASSFGAGYSYEQYF. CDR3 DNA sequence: TGTGCCAGCAGCTTTGGTGCGGGCTACTCCTACGAGCAGTACTTC.

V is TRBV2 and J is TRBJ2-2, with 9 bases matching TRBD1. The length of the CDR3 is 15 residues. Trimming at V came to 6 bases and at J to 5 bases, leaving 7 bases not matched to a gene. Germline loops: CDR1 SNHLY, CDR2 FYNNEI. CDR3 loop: CASRVGTGNTGELFF. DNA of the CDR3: TGTGCCAGCAGGGTAGGGACAGGGAATACCGGGGAGCTGTTTTTT.

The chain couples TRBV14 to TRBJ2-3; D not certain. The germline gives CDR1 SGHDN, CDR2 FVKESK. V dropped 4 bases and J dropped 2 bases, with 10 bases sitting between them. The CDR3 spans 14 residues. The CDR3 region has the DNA TGTGCCAGCAGCCCTCGTTTGGTCACAGATACGCAGTATTTT. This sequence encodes CASSPRLVTDTQYF.

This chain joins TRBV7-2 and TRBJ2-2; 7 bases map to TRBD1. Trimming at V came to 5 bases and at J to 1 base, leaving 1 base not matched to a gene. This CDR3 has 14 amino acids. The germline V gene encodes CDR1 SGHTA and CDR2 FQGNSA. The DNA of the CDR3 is TGTGCCAGCAGCCGGGACAGGAACACCGGGGAGCTGTTTTTT. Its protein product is CASSRDRNTGELFF.

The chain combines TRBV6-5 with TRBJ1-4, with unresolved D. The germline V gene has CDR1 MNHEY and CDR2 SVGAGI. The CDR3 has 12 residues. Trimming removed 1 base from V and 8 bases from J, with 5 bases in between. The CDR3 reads CASSYLGEKLFF. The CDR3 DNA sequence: TGTGCCAGCAGTTACTTAGGGGAAAAACTGTTTTTT.